This TCR beta chain stems from a study of glioma-infiltrating T cells after dendritic cell vaccination. Unmatched junction bases numbered 9, after V lost 4 bases and J lost 3 bases. The germline gives CDR1 SEHNR, CDR2 FQNEAQ (reference sequence). CDR3 length: 17 residues. Noted time point: after dendritic cell vaccination, including at tumor progression/relapse. All glioblastoma patients lacked an isocitrate dehydrogenase mutation. Assay used: immunoSEQ multiplex PCR; TCRdb lists only in-frame clones, some missing. This sample has 55,000 to 75,000 clones, with roughly 80% found just once. The sample in question was blood, obtained after dendritic cell vaccination. The chain carries TRBV7-9 and TRBJ1-4, with 9 nucleotides matching TRBD1. This receptor was identified in a human donor with glioblastoma. CDR3 coding DNA: TGTGCCAGCAGCTCCGAAAGACAGGGGGTGGCTAATGAAAAACTGTTTTTT. Protein: CASSSERQGVANEKLFF.